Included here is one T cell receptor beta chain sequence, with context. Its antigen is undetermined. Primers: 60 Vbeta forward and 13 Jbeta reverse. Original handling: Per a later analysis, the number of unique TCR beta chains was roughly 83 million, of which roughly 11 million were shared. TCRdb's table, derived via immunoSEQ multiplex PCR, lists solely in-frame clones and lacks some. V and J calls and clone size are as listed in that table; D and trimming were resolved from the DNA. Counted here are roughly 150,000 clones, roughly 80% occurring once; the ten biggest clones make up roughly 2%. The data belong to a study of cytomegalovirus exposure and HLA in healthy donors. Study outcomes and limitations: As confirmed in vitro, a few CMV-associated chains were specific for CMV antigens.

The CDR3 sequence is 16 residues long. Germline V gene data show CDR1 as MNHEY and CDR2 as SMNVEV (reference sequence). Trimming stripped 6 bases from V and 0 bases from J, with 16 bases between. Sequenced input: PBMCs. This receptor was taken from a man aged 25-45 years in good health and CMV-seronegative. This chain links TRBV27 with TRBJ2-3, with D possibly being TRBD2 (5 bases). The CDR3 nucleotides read TGTGCCAGCAGCCTCAACGGGGTCGGTAGCACAGATACGCAGTATTTT. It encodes CASSLNGVGSTDTQYF.